A single sample gave rise to the 31 T cell receptor beta chains below, sequenced in a study of lung T cells in sarcoidosis with Löfgren's syndrome. TCRdb recomputed calls from the reads with MiXCR, one row per CDR3 protein. The sample carries 60,000 to 70,000 distinct CDR3 sequences, 20% to 25% recorded once. Sequencing was performed on CD4+ T cells from PBMCs. The receptors stem from a human donor with sarcoidosis (Löfgren's syndrome or another form), or a control subject (not recorded which).

The sample holds many counts of this clonotype. This chain connects TRBV12-3 or TRBV12-4 to TRBJ2-5; D not resolved. CDR3 length: 15 amino acids. Trimming removed 2 bases at V and 0 bases at J, with 10 bases between. The chain's CDR3 is CASSLRGAYQETQYF. The CDR3 DNA is TGTGCCAGCAGTTTACGCGGTGCCTACCAAGAGACCCAGTACTTC.

This clonotype was seen a handful of times. This may arise from a read error, as a much more abundant clone is one base away. The rearrangement links TRBV28 to TRBJ2-2; 8 bases agree with TRBD2. This CDR3 region has 15 residues. The germline V gene encodes CDR1 MDHEN and CDR2 SYDVKM. V lost 6 bases to trimming and J lost 3 bases; unmatched junction nucleotides: 6. CDR3 loop: CASSLTSVDTGELFF. As DNA, the CDR3 is TGTGCCAGCAGCTTGACTAGCGTGGACACCGGGGAGCTGTTTTTT.

Ten or more counts support this clonotype. The chain recombines TRBV6-2 or TRBV6-3 with TRBJ2-3, with D uncertain. Trimming removed 6 bases from V and 2 bases from J, with 15 bases in between. This CDR3 has 15 residues. Germline assignment: CDR1 MNHEY and CDR2 SVGEGT. The CDR3 sequence is CASSPWALPTDTQYF. CDR3 nucleotides: TGTGCCAGCAGCCCGTGGGCCCTGCCCACAGATACGCAGTATTTT.

This clonotype occurred many times. This sequence joins TRBV6-1 and TRBJ2-1, with unresolved D. CDR3 length equals 12 residues. V lost 8 bases and J lost 10, with 15 bases in between. In germline, CDR1 is MNHNS, CDR2 SASEGT. The CDR3 loop reads CASRTERTEQFF. In DNA, the CDR3 is TGTGCCAGCCGAACTGAACGCACGGAGCAGTTCTTC.

The V and J genes are TRBV19 and TRBJ2-3; D possibly matches TRBD1 or TRBD2 (5 bases each). Looked up from germline, CDR1 is LNHDA and CDR2 is SQIVND (reference sequence). The CDR3 length is 12 residues. V lost 7 bases and J lost 9, with 14 bases in between. For the CDR3, the DNA is TGTGCCAGTACCTCGGGGCAGATGACGCAGTATTTT. This sequence encodes CASTSGQMTQYF.

The chain is built from TRBV14 and TRBJ2-1; D may be TRBD1 (5 bases). Trimming removed 1 base at V and 2 bases at J, with 15 bases between. Germline CDR1 reads SGHDN; CDR2 reads FVKESK. The length of the CDR3 is 17 residues. CDR3 DNA sequence: TGTGCCAGCAGCCAAGGAGGACACTCTACAACCTACAATGAGCAGTTCTTC. Translated, it gives CASSQGGHSTTYNEQFF.

This clonotype showed up many times. The chain joins TRBV6-1 to TRBJ2-7; 9 bases are shared with TRBD1. CDR3 length: 15 residues. V trimming: 2 bases; J trimming: 4 bases; junction bases outside the gene matches: 6. Germline CDR1 and CDR2: MNHNS and SASEGT. This CDR3 is CASSESGQGRYEQYV. CDR3 coding DNA: TGTGCCAGCAGTGAATCGGGACAGGGAAGGTACGAGCAGTACGTC.

This clonotype was observed at least ten times. The chain employs TRBV12-3 or TRBV12-4 and TRBJ1-1; TRBD1 matches at 8 bases. CDR3 size: 15 residues. Trimming at V came to 7 bases and at J to 0 bases, leaving 7 bases not matched to a gene. The CDR3 bases are TGTGCCAGCAAACGGGACAGGCCTATGAACACTGAAGCTTTCTTT. As protein: CASKRDRPMNTEAFF.

This clonotype was recorded many times. The chain carries TRBV28 and TRBJ1-3, with D unresolved. Germline CDR1 MDHEN, CDR2 SYDVKM. The ends were cut back, 4 bases at V and 4 bases at J, with 11 bases in the middle. The CDR3 is made up of 14 amino acids. The CDR3 reads CASSSLITGNTIYF. For the CDR3, the DNA is TGTGCCAGCAGTTCCTTGATAACCGGAAACACCATATATTTT.

This clonotype appeared a few times. V gene TRBV18 combines with J gene TRBJ2-7; 10 nucleotides agree with TRBD1. With 4 bases clipped from V and 4 bases from J, the junction kept 10 bases outside the gene matches. Germline CDR1 is KGHSH and CDR2 is LQKENI. CDR3 length: 16 amino acids. CDR3 nucleotide sequence: TGTGCCAGCTCACGTACCGGGACAGGGGTTTTGTACGAGCAGTACTTC. Encoded protein: CASSRTGTGVLYEQYF.

This rearrangement joins TRBV4-1 to TRBJ2-6; TRBD2 aligns across 10 bases. CDR3 length: 19 residues. J lost 0 bases, V lost 3 bases, and 8 bases had no gene match. CDR1 and CDR2 from the germline V gene are MGHRA and YSYEKL. The CDR3 protein is CASSHLGLADRSGANVLTF. DNA for the CDR3: TGCGCCAGCAGCCATCTAGGACTAGCGGACCGCTCTGGGGCCAACGTCCTGACTTTC.

This clonotype was observed at least ten times. The chain carries TRBV7-2 and TRBJ2-4, with 8 bases aligning to TRBD1. V shed 5 bases and J 2 bases; nucleotides not matched to a gene: 5. This CDR3 has 15 amino acids. Per germline, CDR1 SGHTA and CDR2 FQGNSA. The CDR3 sequence is CASSPQGATKNIQYF. CDR3 DNA: TGTGCCAGCAGCCCCCAGGGGGCGACCAAAAACATTCAGTACTTC.

The chain carries TRBV9 and TRBJ1-1, with 9 positions matching TRBD1. With 3 bases clipped from V and 5 bases from J, the junction kept 11 bases outside the gene matches. The CDR3 has 16 amino acids. Germline CDR1 reads SGDLS; CDR2 reads YYNGEE. CDR3 region: CASSAITGTGSTEAFF. DNA of the CDR3: TGTGCCAGCAGCGCCATAACCGGGACAGGGAGTACTGAAGCTTTCTTT.

Remarks on this clonotype: A much larger clone lies a single base off, so this may be a read error. The chain employs TRBV28 and TRBJ2-5; D may match TRBD1 or TRBD2 (6 bases each). CDR1 is MDHEN, CDR2 SYDVKM, per germline. The CDR3 covers 16 residues. CDR3 sequence: CACSSPSSGAGETQYF. The CDR3 DNA reads TGTGCCTGCAGTTCCCCCTCTTCGGGGGCCGGAGAGACCCAGTACTTC.

As regards this clonotype: This may be a read error: a much more frequent sequence differs by one nucleotide. The chain combines TRBV20-1 with TRBJ1-5, with D possibly being TRBD1 (6 bases). Per germline, CDR1 DFQATT and CDR2 SNEGSKA (reference sequence). This CDR3 contains 14 residues. The V end was cut by 1 base, the J end by 3 bases, with 10 bases between. The CDR3 loop reads CSARGGGINQPQHF. CDR3 bases: TGCAGTGCTAGAGGAGGGGGTATCAATCAGCCCCAGCATTTT.

This clonotype was observed a handful of times. The chain has TRBV20-1 and TRBJ2-7; TRBD2 aligns across 8 bases. The CDR3 covers 14 residues. The J segment lost 2 bases and the V segment lost 6 bases, leaving 9 bases of the junction unmatched. Germline CDR1 is DFQATT and CDR2 is SNEGSKA (reference sequence). CDR3 nucleotide sequence: TGCAGTGCCTTAAATAGCGGGACCACCTACGAGCAGTACTTC. Translated: CSALNSGTTYEQYF.

This clonotype has ten or more counts. The chain recombines TRBV6-1 with TRBJ2-1; the match to TRBD2 covers 12 bases. The CDR3 sequence is 14 residues long. CDR1 is MNHNS, CDR2 SASEGT, per germline. V lost 5 bases and J lost 5; bases outside the gene matches: 1. CDR3: CASSRLAGDNEQFF. The CDR3 coding sequence is TGTGCCAGCAGTCGACTAGCGGGAGACAATGAGCAGTTCTTC.

This clonotype was detected ten times or more. V is TRBV20-1 and J is TRBJ1-1; 11 bases match TRBD1. Losses at the gene ends were 6 bases for V and 2 bases for J; bases not matched to a gene: 8. Germline CDR1 reads DFQATT; CDR2 reads SNEGSKA (reference sequence). This CDR3 is 15 amino acids long. Written as DNA, the CDR3 is TGCAGTGCAAGGACAGGGGGCACAGGAAACACTGAAGCTTTCTTT. As protein: CSARTGGTGNTEAFF.

The gene calls are TRBV7-9 and TRBJ1-2; D ambiguous. The CDR3 length is 12 residues. Trimming took off 3 bases at V and 4 bases at J, with 6 bases between the two ends. Per germline, CDR1 SEHNR and CDR2 FQNEAQ (reference sequence). The CDR3: CASSFGAYGYTF. The CDR3 DNA reads as TGTGCCAGCAGCTTCGGAGCCTATGGCTACACCTTC.

The chain employs TRBV5-1 and TRBJ1-3; perhaps TRBD1 as D (5 bases). Trimming shortened V by 1 base and J by 8 bases, and 16 bases separated the two germline ends. CDR1 and CDR2 from the germline V gene are SGHRS and YFSETQ. This CDR3 is built from 15 residues. The CDR3 loop is CASSLSGQRMHTIYF. CDR3 nucleotide sequence: TGCGCCAGCAGCTTGTCGGGGCAGAGGATGCACACCATATATTTT.

This chain joins TRBV12-3 or TRBV12-4 and TRBJ1-1; possibly TRBD1 for D (5 bases). V shed 7 bases and J shed 7 bases, with 16 bases lying between them. The CDR3 runs to 13 residues. The CDR3 DNA reads as TGTGCCAGCAAACCGGGACGGGCTTATGAAGCTTTCTTT. It codes for CASKPGRAYEAFF.

This clonotype was seen repeatedly, ten times or more. The V and J genes are TRBV6-1 and TRBJ2-3, with a weak D call TRBD2 (7 bases). This CDR3 has 16 residues. Germline assignment: CDR1 MNHNS and CDR2 SASEGT. V was shortened by 6 bases and J by 3 bases, with 19 bases between the two germline ends. The CDR3 protein is CASSERGAVSTDTQYF. CDR3 coding DNA: TGTGCCAGCAGCGAACGGGGGGCCGTTTCGACAGATACGCAGTATTTT.

In its sample, this clonotype ranks as medium-sized. The chain couples TRBV6-1 to TRBJ2-7, with a possible D match to TRBD2 (5 bases). This CDR3 comprises 11 residues. The V and J ends lost 6 bases and 6 bases respectively, with 9 bases between them. From germline, CDR1 is MNHNS and CDR2 SASEGT. The CDR3 nucleotides read TGTGCCAGCAGCACTAGGACCGAGCAGTACTTC. This encodes CASSTRTEQYF.

This clonotype occurred many times. J is TRBJ2-3 and V is TRBV6-1; D remains ambiguous. This CDR3 spans 14 amino acids. The V end lost 11 bases, the J end lost 4 bases, and 19 bases lay between the germline ends. Looked up from germline, CDR1 is MNHNS and CDR2 is SASEGT. The CDR3 bases are TGTGCCGCAAGTGGCCGCTTCGCTTCAGATACGCAGTATTTT. Its translation is CAASGRFASDTQYF.

As to this clonotype: A read error is possible here, since a much larger clone lies one base away. The V gene is TRBV28, the J gene TRBJ2-3; D not resolved. Germline CDR1 and CDR2: MDHEN and SYDVKM. The CDR3 consists of 13 residues. V was cut by 6 bases and J by 7 bases, with 14 bases left in between. The DNA of the CDR3 is TGTGCCAGCAGGCAAGTTGGTACAAATACGCAGTATTTT. Protein: CASRQVGTNTQYF.

This clonotype is medium-sized in the sample. The chain joins TRBV27 to TRBJ2-1, with D unresolved. The CDR3 totals 8 residues. Germline V gene lookup returns CDR1 MNHEY and CDR2 SMNVEV (reference sequence). V was clipped by 3 bases and J by 14 bases, with 2 bases between them. The CDR3 DNA is TGTGCCAGCAGTTTCAAGTTCTTC. Protein sequence: CASSFKFF.

The V call is TRBV19, the J call TRBJ1-6, with unresolved D. The V and J ends lost 2 bases and 12 bases respectively, with 8 bases between them. The length of the CDR3 is 12 residues. Germline lookup yields CDR1 LNHDA and CDR2 SQIVND (reference sequence). The CDR3 loop is CASSIRDGPLHF. CDR3 in DNA: TGTGCCAGTAGTATAAGAGACGGACCCCTCCACTTT.

For the CDR3, the DNA is TGTGCCAGCAGTTTAATGACCGGCTTTGAAGCTTTCTTT. It codes for CASSLMTGFEAFF. The rearrangement joins TRBV28 to TRBJ1-1; D unclear. The CDR3 has 13 amino acids. The V gene lost 2 bases and the J gene lost 7 bases, with 11 bases spanning the gap. CDR1 is MDHEN and CDR2 is SYDVKM in the germline V gene.

This clonotype was seen repeatedly, ten times or more. The J gene is TRBJ2-2, the V gene TRBV6-6; D is possibly TRBD1 (5 bases). Germline assignment: CDR1 MNHNY and CDR2 SVGAGI (reference sequence). This CDR3 spans 16 amino acids. Trimming stripped 0 bases from V and 3 bases from J, with 11 bases between. The CDR3 nucleotides read TGTGCCAGCAGTTACTCGCACAGGCTGTACACCGGGGAGCTGTTTTTT. It encodes CASSYSHRLYTGELFF.

This clonotype was detected only once. This may come from a read error, since a much larger clone is one base off. The chain carries TRBV4-1 and TRBJ1-1; D is unresolved. The CDR3 sequence is 15 residues long. Trimming took 1 base from V and 0 from J, leaving 9 bases between them. Germline V CDR1 and CDR2: MGHRA, YSYEKL. CDR3 sequence reads: CASSQASTMNTEAFF. CDR3 bases: TGCGCCAGCAGCCAAGCCTCGACGATGAACACTGAAGCTTTCTTT.

The table lists this clonotype with many counts. This chain links TRBV28 with TRBJ2-3, with TRBD2 matching 7 bases. The CDR3 has 15 amino acids. Per the germline V gene, CDR1 is MDHEN and CDR2 is SYDVKM. V shed 3 bases, J shed 4 bases, and the junction held 7 bases outside the gene matches. CDR3 amino acids: CASSLAGEVSDTQYF. Here the CDR3 DNA reads TGTGCCAGCAGTTTGGCGGGAGAAGTGTCAGATACGCAGTATTTT.